The 14 T cell receptor beta chains listed next were all sequenced from one sample in a study of T cells in Graves' hyperthyroidism and ophthalmopathy. From RNA transcripts, TCR beta CDR3 regions were amplified. A set of HTBI primers served as the primers for a first-round RT-PCR of the TCR CDR3. MiXCR, run by TCRdb on the multiplex PCR reads, gives a single entry per CDR3 protein. The data show roughly 330,000 distinct CDR3 sequences, approximately 15% seen once. The sample taken for sequencing was blood. Receptors were obtained from a man aged 25-45 years with Graves' hyperthyroidism.

On this clonotype: This may be a read error: a much more frequent sequence differs by one nucleotide. The chain recombines TRBV11-2 with TRBJ2-1, with D unresolved. Germline CDR1 reads SGHAT; CDR2 reads FQNNGV. The CDR3 has 15 amino acids. Trimming pared 0 bases from V and 3 bases from J, leaving 9 bases between. The CDR3 protein is CASSLDGGCYNEQFF. CDR3 sequence (DNA): TGTGCCAGCAGCTTAGATGGCGGTTGCTACAATGAGCAGTTCTTC.

This clonotype was found many times. The chain is built from TRBV6-1 and TRBJ2-7, with D possibly being TRBD2 (7 bases). Trimming stripped 6 bases from V and 4 bases from J, with 19 bases between. The CDR3 is 15 amino acids. Germline-derived CDR1 and CDR2 are MNHNS and SASEGT. The CDR3 DNA reads TGTGCCAGCAGCCCCCAGGGCGGGGGCGGGTACGAGCAGTACTTC. Residues: CASSPQGGGGYEQYF.

This clonotype was seen at least ten times. CDR3: CASSLDTWGGEARDEQFF. In DNA form, the CDR3 reads TGTGCCAGCAGCTTAGATACTTGGGGGGGCGAAGCAAGGGATGAGCAGTTCTTC. The chain combines TRBV11-2 with TRBJ2-1; tentative D call: TRBD2 (7 bases). V lost 0 bases and J lost 8, with 23 bases in between. The CDR3 is made up of 18 amino acids. Germline V gene lookup returns CDR1 SGHAT and CDR2 FQNNGV.

This clonotype was recorded a few times. This chain uses TRBV5-4 with TRBJ2-1; no clear D. The CDR3 extends over 15 amino acids. Trimming cost V 0 bases and J 2 bases, with 9 bases left between them. Germline loops: CDR1 SGHNT, CDR2 YYREEE (reference sequence). CDR3 protein: CASSLDIGAYNEQFF. The CDR3 nucleotides read TGTGCCAGCAGCTTGGATATAGGCGCCTACAATGAGCAGTTCTTC.

This clonotype was counted ten times or more. This sequence joins TRBV29-1 and TRBJ1-1, with TRBD1 as a possible D gene (5 bases). The CDR3 length is 15 residues. Germline loops: CDR1 SQVTM, CDR2 ANQGSEA. Trimming stripped 7 bases from V and 0 bases from J, with 18 bases between. Written as DNA, the CDR3 is TGCAGCGCTGGTCCAGGGTGGGGCATGAACACTGAAGCTTTCTTT. Translating it yields CSAGPGWGMNTEAFF. The full variable domain, with the rest looked up from reference TRBV29-1 and TRBJ1-1, is SAVISQKPSRDICQRGTSLTIQCQVDSQVTMMFWYRQQPGQSLTLIATANQGSEATYESGFVIDKFPISRPNLTFSTLTVSNMSPEDSSIYLCSAGPGWGMNTEAFFGQGTRLTVV.

This clonotype was recorded many times. The CDR3 DNA reads as TGTGCCAGCAGTTTGATTTCGGTTAAGGGTGAGCAGTTCTTC. Translated, it gives CASSLISVKGEQFF. This sequence joins TRBV12-3 or TRBV12-4 and TRBJ2-1; D is ambiguous. This CDR3 comprises 14 residues. V was pared by 3 bases and J by 9 bases, with 15 bases between.

This chain joins TRBV9 and TRBJ1-3; D is unclear. The CDR3 sequence is 13 residues long. Trimming shortened V by 0 bases and J by 6 bases, and 7 bases separated the two germline ends. Germline CDR1 is SGDLS and CDR2 is YYNGEE. The CDR3 protein is CASSVGDSNTIYF. The CDR3, as DNA: TGTGCCAGCAGCGTAGGGGATTCAAACACCATATATTTT.

This clonotype was recorded at least ten times. The rearrangement joins TRBV7-2 to TRBJ1-2, with D hard to call. V gave up 4 bases and J gave up 2 bases, with 11 bases separating them. CDR1 and CDR2 from the germline V gene are SGHTA and FQGNSA. This CDR3 has 14 residues. The CDR3 sequence: CASSSRAQNYGYTF. As DNA, the CDR3 is TGTGCCAGCAGCTCCCGGGCTCAGAACTATGGCTACACCTTC.

The gene calls are TRBV4-3 and TRBJ2-6; 8 nucleotides line up with TRBD1. Unmatched junction bases numbered 1, after V lost 3 bases and J lost 0 bases. Germline V gene data show CDR1 as LGHNA and CDR2 as YSLEER. This CDR3 spans 16 amino acids. CDR3 bases: TGCGCCAGCAGCCAGGACAGGGACTCTGGGGCCAACGTCCTGACTTTC. It translates to CASSQDRDSGANVLTF.

In its sample, this clonotype was seen once. The J gene is TRBJ2-1, the V gene TRBV2; a possible D gene is TRBD1 (6 bases). Germline V lookup: CDR1 SNHLY, CDR2 FYNNEI. This CDR3 comprises 15 residues. V was pared by 9 bases and J by 7 bases, with 22 bases between. The DNA for the CDR3 is TGTGCCAGTAGCCGATCGGCACAGGGTGCGAATGAGCAGTTCTTC. This translates into CASSRSAQGANEQFF. The variable domain in full, completed from reference TRBV2 and TRBJ2-1, reads EPEVTQTPSHQVTQMGQEVILRCVPISNHLYFYWYRQILGQKVEFLVSFYNNEISEKSEIFDDQFSVERPDGSNFTLKIRSTKLEDSAMYFCASSRSAQGANEQFFGPGTRLTVL.

V is TRBV10-2 and J is TRBJ2-1; the D gene is possibly TRBD2 (6 bases). With 0 bases removed from V and 3 bases from J, the gap between germline ends came to 9 bases. Germline values: CDR1 WSHSY, CDR2 SAAADI. The CDR3 sequence is 15 residues long. DNA of the CDR3: TGCGCCAGCAGTGAGTCTAGCGGCAGCTACAATGAGCAGTTCTTC. Protein product: CASSESSGSYNEQFF.

This clonotype has a count of ten or more. The gene calls are TRBV12-3 or TRBV12-4 and TRBJ2-1; D call uncertain. V was shortened by 5 bases and J by 14 bases, with 13 bases between the two germline ends. This CDR3 spans 11 amino acids. CDR3 coding DNA: TGTGCCAGCAGTCCTAAAAACGACGAGTTCTTC. Translated: CASSPKNDEFF.

The chain uses TRBV19 and TRBJ1-5; unclear D gene. Deletions cut 2 bases from V and 5 bases from J, with 16 bases between. Germline CDR1 LNHDA, CDR2 SQIVND (reference sequence). The CDR3 runs 16 residues. DNA for the CDR3: TGTGCCAGTAGTATAAGTAGGTCCCCAGGAGATCAGCCCCAGCATTTT. Translated, it gives CASSISRSPGDQPQHF.

This clonotype was detected ten times or more. CDR3 bases: TGTGCCAGCAGTGGGGGAGGACAGGGGGCATCCTACGAGCAGTACTTC. Translating it yields CASSGGGQGASYEQYF. The chain carries TRBV12-3 or TRBV12-4 and TRBJ2-7, with 11 bases fitting TRBD1. V shed 5 bases, J shed 1 base, and the junction held 7 bases outside the gene matches. The CDR3 has 16 amino acids.